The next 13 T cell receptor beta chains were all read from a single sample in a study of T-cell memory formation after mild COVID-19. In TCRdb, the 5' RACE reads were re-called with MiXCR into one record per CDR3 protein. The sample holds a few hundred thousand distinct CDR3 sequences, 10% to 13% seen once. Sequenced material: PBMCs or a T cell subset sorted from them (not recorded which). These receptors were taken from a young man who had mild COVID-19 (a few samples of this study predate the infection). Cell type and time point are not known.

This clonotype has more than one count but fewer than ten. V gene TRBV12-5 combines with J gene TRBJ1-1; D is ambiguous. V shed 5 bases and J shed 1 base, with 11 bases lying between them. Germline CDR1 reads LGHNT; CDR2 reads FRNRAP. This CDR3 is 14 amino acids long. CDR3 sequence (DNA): TGTGCTAGTGGTCTCCAACCAGGGAACACTGAAGCTTTCTTT. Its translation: CASGLQPGNTEAFF. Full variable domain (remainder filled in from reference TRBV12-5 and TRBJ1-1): DARVTQTPRHKVTEMGQEVTMRCQPILGHNTVFWYRQTMMQGLELLAYFRNRAPLDDSGMPKDRFSAEMPDATLATLKIQPSEPRDSAVYFCASGLQPGNTEAFFGQGTRLTVV.

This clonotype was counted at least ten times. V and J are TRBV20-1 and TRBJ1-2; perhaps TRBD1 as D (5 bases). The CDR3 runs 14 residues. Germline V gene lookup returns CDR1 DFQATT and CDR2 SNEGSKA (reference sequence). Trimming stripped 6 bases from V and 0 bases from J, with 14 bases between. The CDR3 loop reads CSARVGGSNYGYTF. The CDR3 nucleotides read TGCAGTGCGAGGGTCGGGGGGTCTAACTATGGCTACACCTTC.

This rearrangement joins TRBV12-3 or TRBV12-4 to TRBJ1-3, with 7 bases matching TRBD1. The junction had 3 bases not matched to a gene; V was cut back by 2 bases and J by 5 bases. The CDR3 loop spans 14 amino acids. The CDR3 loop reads CASSLPQGRNTIYF. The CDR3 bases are TGTGCCAGCAGTTTACCACAGGGGAGAAACACCATATATTTT.

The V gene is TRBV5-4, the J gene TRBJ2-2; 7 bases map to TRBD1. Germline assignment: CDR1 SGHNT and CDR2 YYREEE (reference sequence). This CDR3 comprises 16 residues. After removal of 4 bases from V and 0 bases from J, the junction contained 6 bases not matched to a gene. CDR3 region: CASSPMTGPNTGELFF. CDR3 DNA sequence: TGTGCCAGCAGCCCAATGACAGGGCCGAACACCGGGGAGCTGTTTTTT.

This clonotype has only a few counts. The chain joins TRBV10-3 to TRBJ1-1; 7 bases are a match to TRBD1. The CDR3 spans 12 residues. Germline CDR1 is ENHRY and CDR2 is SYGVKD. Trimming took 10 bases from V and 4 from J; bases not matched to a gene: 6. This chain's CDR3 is CATRGGGTEAFF. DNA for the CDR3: TGTGCCACCAGGGGGGGGGGCACTGAAGCTTTCTTT.

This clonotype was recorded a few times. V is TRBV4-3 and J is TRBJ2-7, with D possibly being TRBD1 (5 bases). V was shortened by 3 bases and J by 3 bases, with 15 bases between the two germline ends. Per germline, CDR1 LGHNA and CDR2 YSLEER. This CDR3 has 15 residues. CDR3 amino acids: CASSHLRGHYYEQYV. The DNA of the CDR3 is TGCGCCAGCAGCCACCTAAGGGGTCACTACTACGAGCAGTACGTC.

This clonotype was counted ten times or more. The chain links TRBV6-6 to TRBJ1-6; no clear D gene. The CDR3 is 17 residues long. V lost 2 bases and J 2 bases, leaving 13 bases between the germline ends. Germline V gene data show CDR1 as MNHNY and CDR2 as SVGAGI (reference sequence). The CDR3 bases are TGTGCCAGCAGTTACGCCCCGGCTAGGGCCTATAATTCACCCCTCCACTTT. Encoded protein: CASSYAPARAYNSPLHF.

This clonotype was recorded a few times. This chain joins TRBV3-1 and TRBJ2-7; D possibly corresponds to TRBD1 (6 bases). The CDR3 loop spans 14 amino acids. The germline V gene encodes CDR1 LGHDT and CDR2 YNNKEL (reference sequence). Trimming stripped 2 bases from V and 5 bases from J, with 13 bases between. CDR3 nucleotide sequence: TGTGCCAGCAGCCAATGGGACACTGCCCACGAGCAGTACTTC. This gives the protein CASSQWDTAHEQYF.

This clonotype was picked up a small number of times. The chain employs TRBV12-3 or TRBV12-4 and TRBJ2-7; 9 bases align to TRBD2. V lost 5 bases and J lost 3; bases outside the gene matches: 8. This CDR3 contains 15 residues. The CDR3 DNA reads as TGTGCCAGCAGTCCATTAGCGGGGGCCGTCTACGAGCAGTACTTC. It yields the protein CASSPLAGAVYEQYF.

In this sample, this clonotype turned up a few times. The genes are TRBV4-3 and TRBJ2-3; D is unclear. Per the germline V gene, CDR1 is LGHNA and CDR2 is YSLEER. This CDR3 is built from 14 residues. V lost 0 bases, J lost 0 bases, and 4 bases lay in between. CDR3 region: CASSQDFSTDTQYF. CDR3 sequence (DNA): TGCGCCAGCAGCCAAGATTTTAGCACAGATACGCAGTATTTT.

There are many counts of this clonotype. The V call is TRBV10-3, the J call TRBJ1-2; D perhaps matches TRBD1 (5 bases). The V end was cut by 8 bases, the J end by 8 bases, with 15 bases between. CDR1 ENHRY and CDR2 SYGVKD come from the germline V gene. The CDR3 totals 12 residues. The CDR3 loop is CAIRVGGSGYTF. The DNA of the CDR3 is TGTGCCATCCGCGTTGGGGGAAGCGGCTACACCTTC.

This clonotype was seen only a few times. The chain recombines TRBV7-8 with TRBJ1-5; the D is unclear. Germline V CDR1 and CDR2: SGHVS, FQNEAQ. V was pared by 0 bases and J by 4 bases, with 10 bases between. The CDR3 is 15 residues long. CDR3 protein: CASSLAGIFNQPQHF. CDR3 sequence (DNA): TGTGCCAGCAGCTTAGCGGGGATTTTTAATCAGCCCCAGCATTTT.

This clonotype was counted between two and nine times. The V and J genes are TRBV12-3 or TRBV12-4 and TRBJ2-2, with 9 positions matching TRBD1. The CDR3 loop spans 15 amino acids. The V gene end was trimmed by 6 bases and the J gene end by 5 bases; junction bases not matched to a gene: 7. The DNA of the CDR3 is TGTGCCAGCAGCCAACAGGGGGCGCATACCGGGGAGCTGTTTTTT. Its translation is CASSQQGAHTGELFF.